Listed here is a single TCR beta chain. Its antigen remains unidentified. Naive CD8 cells, CD45RO-negative and positively selected for CCR7, excluded terminally differentiated effector memory CD45RA+ cells. V lost 3 bases and J 4 bases, leaving 18 bases between the germline ends. The CDR3 is 15 amino acids. Germline V gives CDR1 SQVTM, CDR2 ANQGSEA. This entry comes from a study of shared clonotypes between healthy human individuals. General study results and limits: Relative to their counterparts shared across all four donors, non-shared clonotypes exhibited diminished generation probabilities.

Sorted-subset replicate PCRs used 200 ng of genomic DNA. This amount corresponded to 30,000 to 35,000 T cell genomes. In the original workflow: Filtering of immunoSEQ junctional sequences could not match full-length read filtering. Clones were read by immunoSEQ multiplex PCR, and TCRdb kept only the in-frame ones, dropping some. V, J and clone size were drawn from that table, and D and trimming were deduced from the DNA. Of about 680,000 clones in the sample, roughly 94% were seen once. Material: naive CD8+ T cells sorted from blood. The receptor comes from a man aged 25-45 years in good health. The rearrangement joins TRBV29-1 to TRBJ1-1; D is ambiguous. The CDR3: CSVDLLLTGSTEAFF. The CDR3 DNA is TGCAGCGTTGACCTCTTACTCACCGGGTCCACTGAAGCTTTCTTT.